Listed below are T cell receptor beta chains from one sample, sequenced in a study of spatial heterogeneity in lung cancer. TCRdb analysed the 5' RACE reads with MiXCR anew, one entry per CDR3 protein. Of 95,000 to 120,000 distinct CDR3 sequences in the sample, 10% to 14% are singletons; the top ten hold approximately 25%. Sequencing was performed on PBMCs, taken at follow-up. The receptors originated from a female donor with early-stage non-small cell lung cancer. CDR3s include the opening cysteine and the closing phenylalanine or tryptophan. The order of the fields is J gene, clone size, V gene, D gene, CDR3 DNA, CDR3 protein. The D gene is left open where the match is weak. Size values are once, few and many counts, or a class for expanded clones, and some rows have none.

TRBJ2-1,NA,TRBV2,NA,TGTGCCAGCAGTGAAGTACTAGCCCGTGAGCAGTTCTTC,CASSEVLAREQFF
TRBJ1-2,many,TRBV5-1,NA,TGCGCCAGCAGCTTGGCCCTGCAGGGATACGGCTACACCTTC,CASSLALQGYGYTF
TRBJ2-7,NA,TRBV20-1,NA,TGCAGTGCCCCCGAATACCAGCCGGGGACCTACGAGCAGTACTTC,CSAPEYQPGTYEQYF
TRBJ2-2,few,TRBV7-8,NA,TGTGCCAGCAGTTCCACCGGGACCGGGAACACCGGGGAGCTGTTTTTT,CASSSTGTGNTGELFF
TRBJ2-5,many,TRBV28,NA,TGTGCCAGCACCCAAAGGAGCGGGACCCAGTACTTC,CASTQRSGTQYF
TRBJ2-7,few,TRBV7-9,NA,TGTGCCAGCAGCTTAGTCGAGACAGGAGCTTACGAGCAGTACTTC,CASSLVETGAYEQYF
TRBJ2-1,many,TRBV12-3/TRBV12-4,NA,TGTGCCAGCAGTTTACTAGAGAACAATGAGCAGTTCTTC,CASSLLENNEQFF
TRBJ1-2,many,TRBV4-1,TRBD1,TGCGCCAGCAGCTGGGACAGGGGGGGGCATGAGAAAGGCTACACCTTC,CASSWDRGGHEKGYTF
TRBJ2-7,few,TRBV20-1,NA,TGCAGTGCTAGTAAGACATCGAGCTCCTACGAGCAGTACTTC,CSASKTSSSYEQYF
TRBJ1-3,NA,TRBV15,TRBD1,TGTGCCACCAGGGACACAGGGGGTGGAAACACCATATATTTT,CATRDTGGGNTIYF
TRBJ2-1,few,TRBV11-3,NA,TGTGCCAGCAGCGGGGGACTTTACAATGAGCAGTTCTTC,CASSGGLYNEQFF
TRBJ2-7,few,TRBV24-1,TRBD1,TGTGCCACCAGTGATTCCAAGACAGGGGCCTTTGAGCAGTACTTC,CATSDSKTGAFEQYF
TRBJ2-3,few,TRBV29-1,NA,TGCAGCGTGAGAAGCGGAAGAGACACAGATACGCAGTATTTT,CSVRSGRDTDTQYF
TRBJ2-1,many,TRBV29-1,TRBD2,TGCAGCGTTGACTCGCGGGAGAGGAATGAGCAGTTCTTC,CSVDSRERNEQFF
TRBJ2-1,few,TRBV24-1,TRBD2,TGTGCCACCAGTGATTTGACGACTAGCGGGAGCTCCTACAATGAGCAGTTCTTC,CATSDLTTSGSSYNEQFF
TRBJ2-7,few,TRBV7-9,TRBD2,TGTGCCAGCAGCATAAGCGGGAGAAAATCCTACGAGCAGTACTTC,CASSISGRKSYEQYF
TRBJ2-6,few,TRBV2,TRBD1,TGTGCCAGCGGCCAGGGGGCGGCTGGGGCCAACGTCCTGACTTTC,CASGQGAAGANVLTF
TRBJ1-2,NA,TRBV7-9,TRBD1,TGTGCCAGCAGCTCGAGACAGGGTGGAGGCTACACCTTC,CASSSRQGGGYTF
TRBJ2-5,many,TRBV13,TRBD2,TGTGCCAGCAGCCAATCGACTAGCGGGGCCCAAGAGACCCAGTACTTC,CASSQSTSGAQETQYF
TRBJ2-3,many,TRBV6-6,NA,TGTGCCACCACCGGGATGTCGGATACGCAGTATTTT,CATTGMSDTQYF
TRBJ1-4,many,TRBV7-6,TRBD1,TGTGCCAGCAGCCCCGGACAGGGAGGCAGAAAACTGTTTTTT,CASSPGQGGRKLFF
TRBJ1-1,NA,TRBV6-5,TRBD1,TGTGCCAGCATACAGGGGGGCGGTACTGAAGCTTTCTTT,CASIQGGGTEAFF
TRBJ1-1,few,TRBV28,NA,TGTGCCAGCAGTTTGTCGGCGGGGAACACTGAAGCTTTCTTT,CASSLSAGNTEAFF
TRBJ2-5,NA,TRBV7-6,NA,TGTGCCAGCAGCTTAATTCCCTCTGAGACCCAGTACTTC,CASSLIPSETQYF
TRBJ1-3,NA,TRBV7-9,NA,TGTGCCTACTCGCGGAATCGCGCTGGAAACACCATATATTTT,CAYSRNRAGNTIYF